Sequencing of this TCR beta chain was carried out in a study of blood T cell repertoires in COVID-19. The CDR3 extends over 13 amino acids. Trimming stripped 6 bases from V and 2 bases from J, with 8 bases between. Original data processing: Estimated nucleated cell counts came from reference gene primer amplification. TCRdb keeps only in-frame clones here, not all; method: immunoSEQ multiplex PCR. V and J calls and clone size come straight from that table; D and trimming were deduced from the DNA. The table has fewer than 15,000 clones, 73% seen once. The rearrangement links TRBV12-3 or TRBV12-4 to TRBJ2-1, with a weak D call TRBD1 (6 bases). This clonotype was sampled from a human donor in a cohort sampled during active COVID-19. Input material: peripheral blood. CDR3 amino acids: CASRGTPYNEQFF. The CDR3 region has the DNA TGTGCCAGCAGAGGGACACCCTACAATGAGCAGTTCTTC.